This T cell receptor (delta chain) stems from a study of γδ T cells in repeated Plasmodium falciparum infection. Background on the study: Over approximately 640 days, donors received four mosquito-bite P. falciparum NF54 infections. Samples were taken at baseline, before some infections, and 21 days after each. Study findings and constraints: Malian donors came from one small rural village, predominantly one ethnic group.

This clone was seen repeatedly, ten times or more. What it binds is unknown. Sequencing covered both gamma and delta TCR chains per sample. TCRdb redid clone calling on the multiplex PCR reads using CATT. The sample has 45,000 to 50,000 delta-chain clones; 1.6% are singletons. This TCR came from a pool of human donors (malaria-infected and uninfected, not separated). Sequences were obtained from gamma-delta T cells from blood.

The CDR3 coding sequence is TGTGCCTGTGACACCGTTCTGGGGGACTCCCTAACATACACCGATAAACTCATCTTT. This codes for CACDTVLGDSLTYTDKLIF. This chain joins TRDV2 and TRDJ1; 8 positions agree with TRDD3. The J gene was missing in TCRdb and was found by matching the end of the DNA to germline. J lost 0 bases, V lost 0 bases, and 14 bases had no gene match. The CDR3 is 19 amino acids. Germline CDR1 reads GEAIGNYY; CDR2 reads EKD.